A selection of T cell receptor beta chains follows, all from one sample in a study of response to subunit inactivated influenza vaccine. TCRdb called the RT-PCR reads again in MiXCR, with one record for every CDR3 protein. The data show some 520,000 distinct CDR3 sequences, with 15% to 20% seen just once and 3% held by the top ten. Sequencing was performed on CD4+ T cells sorted from PBMCs, taken around 25 months after vaccination. The receptors originated from a man aged 45 to 70 who received an inactivated influenza vaccine. Both conserved end residues are part of each CDR3. Where a row states a size, it is once, few, many or the class of an expanded clone; other rows omit it.

J | V | size | CDR3
TRBJ2-2 | TRBV20-1 | - | CSARNLAGGSNTGELFF
TRBJ1-1 | TRBV12-3/TRBV12-4 | few | CASSFSVARAFF
TRBJ2-3 | TRBV4-3 | few | CASSQADRSTDTQYF
TRBJ2-1 | TRBV7-7 | few | CASSAGGAPDNEQFF
TRBJ2-7 | TRBV4-1 | - | CASSQDWTGVSYEQYF
TRBJ2-5 | TRBV20-1 | few | CSGRVRWGTGIETQYF
TRBJ2-6 | TRBV4-3 | - | CASSLDLGAGGANVLTF
TRBJ1-6 | TRBV7-9 | - | CASSAWTGSNSPLHF
TRBJ2-5 | TRBV5-1 | - | CASNRLQEETQYF
TRBJ2-3 | TRBV12-3/TRBV12-4 | many | CASSPQDTSDTQYF
TRBJ2-1 | TRBV7-6 | - | CASSLNVGEQFF
TRBJ1-3 | TRBV9 | few | CASSVDSGNTIYF
TRBJ2-7 | TRBV20-1 | once | CSAHEGLGFYEQYF
TRBJ2-7 | TRBV7-9 | - | CASSAVGGSRSYEQYF
TRBJ2-5 | TRBV12-3/TRBV12-4 | - | CASSYRTQETQYF
TRBJ2-7 | TRBV6-2/TRBV6-3 | - | CASSYFSAGVSYEQYF